This T cell receptor (beta chain) stems from a study of blood T cells in healthy people across ages. PCR was performed a second time for roughly 7 to 12 cycles using a sample-barcoded 5' primer and a J-beta primer mix. One entry per CDR3 protein results from TCRdb running MiXCR on the 5' RACE reads. The sample lists around 1,000,000 distinct CDR3 sequences, approximately 26% occurring once. Study-level results: TCR beta diversity, measured per million T cells, fell in a roughly linear way with age.

This clonotype was seen only a few times. Its antigen is not known. There are 16 residues in the CDR3. Trimming stripped 2 bases from V and 7 bases from J, with 20 bases between. Germline V CDR1 and CDR2: MDHEN, SYDVKM. This sample also belongs to another study, concerning T cells of mothers and their children. That paper states: RNA was extracted, and all of it went into cDNA synthesis at around 1.5 ug per 15 ul.

The gene calls are TRBV28 and TRBJ1-2; possibly TRBD1 for D (5 bases). The sequenced sample was blood. This receptor was identified in a girl between 2 and 10 years old in good health. In nucleotides, the CDR3 is TGTGCCAGCAGTTTACTTCGCGGGGACGAAGGCCCTGGCTACACCTTC. As protein: CASSLLRGDEGPGYTF.